These T cell receptor beta chains were read from a single sample in a study of blood T cell repertoires in COVID-19. The protocol was immunoSEQ multiplex PCR, while the TCRdb copy is restricted to in-frame clones and leaves out a portion. The sample yields about 380,000 clones, more than 85% seen once. Source material: PBMCs or T cells enriched from blood (not recorded which). The receptors originated from a woman aged 30 to 39 who had recovered from COVID-19. Both conserved end residues are part of each CDR3. The D gene is left open where the match is weak.

V gene,D gene,J gene,CDR3 protein
TRBV28,.,TRBJ1-2,CASSLPGYGYTF
TRBV4-1,.,TRBJ1-3,CASSDPRPDSGNTIYF
TRBV5-6,.,TRBJ1-4,CASSLAATNEKLFF
TRBV4-1,TRBD1,TRBJ2-5,CASSHWTGEETQYF
TRBV9,.,TRBJ2-3,CASSEGGGQDTQYF
TRBV2,.,TRBJ1-5,CASSVFEILNQPQHF
TRBV28,.,TRBJ1-1,CASSPRWTEAFF
TRBV24-1,TRBD1,TRBJ1-4,CATSERPGQGVSGEKLFF
TRBV28,.,TRBJ1-5,CASSLVRGATNQPQHF
TRBV5-4,.,TRBJ2-2,CASSLPPGLANTGELFF
TRBV2,TRBD1,TRBJ1-2,CASSVGQGANYGYTF
TRBV14,.,TRBJ1-3,CASSQDLAVSGNTIYF
TRBV5-4,TRBD1,TRBJ1-2,CASSLEDRDYGYTF
TRBV3-1/TRBV3-2,.,TRBJ1-2,CASSPEGWANGYTF
TRBV6-4,TRBD2,TRBJ2-1,CASSRLAGGNNEQFF
TRBV2,.,TRBJ1-2,CASSEHVTYGYTF
TRBV4-1,.,TRBJ1-1,CASSFRGGEAFF
TRBV18,TRBD1,TRBJ1-3,CASSPTGRLGLSGNTIYF
TRBV19,TRBD1,TRBJ1-5,CASSLPGQGAWQPQHF
TRBV3-1/TRBV3-2,.,TRBJ2-2,CASSQDWSRRTGELFF
TRBV9,.,TRBJ2-1,CASSVQRDEQFF
TRBV6-5,.,TRBJ1-2,CASSYSSGGAYGYTF
TRBV11-2,TRBD2,TRBJ2-1,CASSWRRDLAGSEQFF
TRBV27,.,TRBJ2-5,CASSLLYRSATETQYF
TRBV2,.,TRBJ2-3,CASSEALRGDTQYF
TRBV2,.,TRBJ1-5,CASSVSGVNQPQHF
TRBV5-1,.,TRBJ1-1,CASSMHGTSNTEAFF
TRBV4-1,.,TRBJ2-6,CASSQDRSSGANVLTF
TRBV2,.,TRBJ1-1,CASSDNSEAFF
TRBV10-3,TRBD2,TRBJ2-2,CAISFGTSGFTGELFF
TRBV7-9,TRBD1,TRBJ1-2,CASSDSGTGVYGYTF
TRBV5-4,TRBD2,TRBJ2-3,CASSPGGLAGNTDTQYF
TRBV6-2/TRBV6-3,TRBD2,TRBJ2-5,CASSYPQRGALETQYF
TRBV5-8,.,TRBJ1-2,CASSPLPGQNYGYTF
TRBV28,.,TRBJ2-7,CASSFSRGHEQYF
TRBV7-9,TRBD1,TRBJ2-7,CASSWAGTGGPVSYEQYF
TRBV29-1,TRBD1,TRBJ1-1,CSVGQGKGATEAFF
TRBV2,TRBD2,TRBJ2-5,CASTRGGGETQYF
TRBV6-8,.,TRBJ2-3,CASSYWASPRDTQYF
TRBV27,.,TRBJ1-2,CASSRGGYGYTF
TRBV6-5,TRBD1,TRBJ1-4,CASSYSTGTNEKLFF
TRBV7-6,.,TRBJ2-3,CASSFKAADTQYF
TRBV7-8,.,TRBJ1-2,CASSLVRTALYGYTF
TRBV27,TRBD1,TRBJ2-7,CASGRTLTQGASYEQYF
TRBV3-1/TRBV3-2,.,TRBJ1-2,CASSQGTVAYGYTF
TRBV20-1,TRBD1,TRBJ1-5,CSATDRVFGNQPQHF
TRBV13,TRBD2,TRBJ2-2,CASSPGLAGPDGELFF
TRBV28,TRBD1,TRBJ1-3,CASRPTGGGGNTIYF
TRBV9,.,TRBJ1-3,CASGQSSGNTIYF
TRBV5-4,.,TRBJ1-5,CASSRGGSNQPQHF
TRBV28,.,TRBJ1-1,CASRRRGGNTEAFF
TRBV7-9,.,TRBJ2-7,CASSLTPGGLVEQYF
TRBV3-1/TRBV3-2,TRBD1,TRBJ2-2,CASSQENRGNTGELFF
TRBV12-3/TRBV12-4,.,TRBJ2-1,CASSLPTSHEQFF
TRBV4-1,TRBD1,TRBJ2-7,CASSQAPTGTKPYEQYF
TRBV24-1,TRBD1,TRBJ2-7,CAPSRDRVHEQYF
TRBV28,.,TRBJ2-1,CASSPDGVSSYNEQFF
TRBV29-1,.,TRBJ2-2,CSVGSPNTGELFF
TRBV28,TRBD2,TRBJ2-1,CASSRAGGPYNEQFF